The 23 T cell receptor beta chains reported below all come from one sample, sequenced in a study of blood T cell repertoires in COVID-19. Clones were sequenced by immunoSEQ multiplex PCR, and TCRdb holds only the in-frame ones, with some missing. The repertoire holds 200,000 to 250,000 clones, roughly 80% seen once, with 1.8% in the top ten. The sequencing input was PBMCs or T cells enriched from blood (not recorded which). These receptors were collected from a man aged 60 to 75 who had recovered from COVID-19.

The chain recombines TRBV4-2 with TRBJ1-1; 11 positions match TRBD1. V lost 0 bases, J lost 3 bases, and 3 bases stayed unmatched. CDR3 length: 16 amino acids. The germline CDR1 and CDR2 sequences are LGHNA and YNFKEQ. The CDR3 reads CASSQEPGQGDTEAFF. The CDR3 region has the DNA TGTGCCAGCAGCCAAGAACCGGGACAGGGGGACACTGAAGCTTTCTTT.

The gene calls are TRBV11-2 and TRBJ1-1; D might be TRBD1 (6 bases). This CDR3 is built from 13 residues. Germline assignment: CDR1 SGHAT and CDR2 FQNNGV. Trimming took off 0 bases at V and 10 bases at J, with 12 bases between the two ends. In DNA, the CDR3 is TGTGCCAGCAGCTTAGAACGGGGGGCAGTAGCTTTCTTT. Its translation is CASSLERGAVAFF. Variable domain in full (rest from reference TRBV11-2 and TRBJ1-1): EAGVAQSPRYKIIEKRQSVAFWCNPISGHATLYWYQQILGQGPKLLIQFQNNGVVDDSQLPKDRFSAERLKGVDSTLKIQPAKLEDSAVYLCASSLERGAVAFFGQGTRLTVV.

The J gene is TRBJ1-6, the V gene TRBV19; 10 nucleotides agree with TRBD1. CDR1 and CDR2 from the germline V gene are LNHDA and SQIVND (reference sequence). V lost 4 bases, J lost 7 bases, and 4 bases stayed unmatched. This CDR3 contains 15 residues. CDR3 region: CASSKPGQGNSPLHF. The CDR3 DNA sequence: TGTGCCAGTAGTAAACCGGGACAGGGGAATTCACCCCTCCACTTT.

The rearrangement links TRBV6-5 to TRBJ1-6; no clear D gene. This CDR3 has 14 residues. Germline V gives CDR1 MNHEY, CDR2 SVGAGI. V lost 0 bases, J lost 8 bases, and 8 bases lay in between. CDR3 loop: CASSYSRSDSPLHF. The CDR3 DNA is TGTGCCAGCAGTTACTCGCGGTCGGATTCACCCCTCCACTTT.

This chain joins TRBV7-9 and TRBJ2-1, with a tentative D call TRBD2 (6 bases). Germline loops: CDR1 SEHNR, CDR2 FQNEAQ (reference sequence). This CDR3 is 17 amino acids long. The V end lost 1 base, the J end lost 8 bases, and 21 bases lay between the germline ends. The CDR3 loop is CASSLGPPGRGRYEQFF. CDR3 in DNA: TGTGCCAGCAGCTTAGGCCCGCCCGGGCGGGGTAGGTATGAGCAGTTCTTC.

This clone was seen only a few times. The chain carries TRBV5-5 and TRBJ2-7; tentative D call: TRBD1 (6 bases). The CDR3 sequence is 14 residues long. From germline, CDR1 is SGHKS and CDR2 YYEKEE (reference sequence). Trimming took off 0 bases at V and 2 bases at J, with 9 bases between the two ends. The CDR3 sequence: CASSLETGTYEQYF. The DNA for the CDR3 is TGTGCCAGCAGCTTGGAGACAGGAACCTACGAGCAGTACTTC.

This clone has just one count. This chain joins TRBV5-1 and TRBJ2-7; D perhaps matches TRBD2 (7 bases). This CDR3 is 14 amino acids long. Germline V gene sequence: CDR1 SGHRS, CDR2 YFSETQ. V gave up 4 bases and J gave up 5 bases, with 16 bases separating them. This CDR3 reads CASSRPGGQDEQYF. CDR3 sequence (DNA): TGCGCCAGCAGCCGCCCGGGGGGCCAAGACGAGCAGTACTTC. Full variable domain (remainder filled in from reference TRBV5-1 and TRBJ2-7): KAGVTQTPRYLIKTRGQQVTLSCSPISGHRSVSWYQQTPGQGLQFLFEYFSETQRNKGNFPGRFSGRQFSNSRSEMNVSTLELGDSALYLCASSRPGGQDEQYFGPGTRLTVT.

The sample holds a few counts of this clone. The rearrangement links TRBV6-1 to TRBJ1-1; 7 bases fit TRBD1. V dropped 3 bases and J dropped 3; count of bases not matched to a gene: 4. The CDR3 runs 14 residues. Per germline, CDR1 MNHNS and CDR2 SASEGT. CDR3: CASSETGTDTEAFF. DNA of the CDR3: TGTGCCAGCAGTGAGACAGGGACGGACACTGAAGCTTTCTTT.

A single count supports this clone. The gene calls are TRBV11-3 and TRBJ2-2, with D possibly TRBD1 on 6 matching bases. V was shortened by 5 bases and J by 6 bases, with 19 bases between the two germline ends. Germline values: CDR1 SGHNT, CDR2 YENEEA. The CDR3 runs to 16 residues. The CDR3 region has the DNA TGTGCCAGCAGCCCGCGACAGGTCCGGAAGGCCGGGGAGCTGTTTTTT. Protein product: CASSPRQVRKAGELFF.

This clone is a singleton in its sample. This chain uses TRBV25-1 with TRBJ1-1, with D tentatively TRBD1 (5 bases). The CDR3 consists of 13 residues. V was pared by 6 bases and J by 7 bases, with 15 bases between. Per the germline V gene, CDR1 is MGHDK and CDR2 is SYGVNS. The CDR3 region is CASRRDPAFEAFF. CDR3 bases: TGTGCCAGCAGGCGGGACCCCGCGTTTGAAGCTTTCTTT. Full variable domain (remainder filled in from reference TRBV25-1 and TRBJ1-1): EADIYQTPRYLVIGTGKKITLECSQTMGHDKMYWYQQDPGMELHLIHYSYGVNSTEKGDLSSESTVSRIRTEHFPLTLESARPSHTSQYLCASRRDPAFEAFFGQGTRLTVV.

This clone appeared a single time. This chain uses TRBV30 with TRBJ1-5, with no clear D. Germline-derived CDR1 and CDR2 are GTSNPN and SVGIG (reference sequence). Trimming shortened V by 0 bases and J by 1 base, and 4 bases separated the two germline ends. The CDR3 loop spans 13 amino acids. The CDR3 DNA reads as TGTGCCTGGAGTGTAAGCAGCAATCAGCCCCAGCATTTT. Its translation is CAWSVSSNQPQHF.

This chain connects TRBV5-1 to TRBJ2-2; a weak D match, TRBD1 (6 bases). Germline lookup yields CDR1 SGHRS and CDR2 YFSETQ. Trimming left V 6 bases short and J 3 bases short, with 12 bases between. CDR3 length: 14 amino acids. The CDR3 nucleotides read TGCGCCAGCACCAGACAGGTGGACACCGGGGAGCTGTTTTTT. Protein sequence: CASTRQVDTGELFF.

V usage is TRBV29-1 and J usage is TRBJ2-7, with TRBD2 as a possible D gene (5 bases). V was pared by 1 base and J by 6 bases, with 19 bases between. This CDR3 region has 15 residues. Germline V lookup: CDR1 SQVTM, CDR2 ANQGSEA. CDR3 DNA sequence: TGCAGCGTTGAAGGAACCGGAACCGGACTCCGCGAGCAGTACTTC. Residues: CSVEGTGTGLREQYF.

This sequence joins TRBV12-3 or TRBV12-4 and TRBJ2-7; maybe TRBD1 (5 bases). V gave up 4 bases and J gave up 3 bases, with 7 bases separating them. This CDR3 contains 12 residues. CDR3 region: CASSWGNYEQYF. The CDR3 DNA sequence: TGTGCCAGCAGTTGGGGCAACTACGAGCAGTACTTC.

This sequence joins TRBV9 and TRBJ1-2; D is possibly TRBD1 (6 bases). This CDR3 is built from 15 residues. Germline CDR1 SGDLS, CDR2 YYNGEE. The V end lost 0 bases, the J end lost 6 bases, and 15 bases lay between the germline ends. The CDR3 loop reads CASSVAERGRDGYTF. The CDR3 nucleotides read TGTGCCAGCAGCGTAGCCGAGCGGGGGCGCGATGGCTACACCTTC.

The CDR3 region is CASSLQTGSGANVLTF. CDR3 in DNA: TGTGCCAGTAGTTTGCAAACAGGGTCCGGGGCCAACGTCCTGACTTTC. This chain joins TRBV19 and TRBJ2-6; maybe TRBD1 (6 bases). There are 16 residues in the CDR3. Between the trimmed V and J ends, which lost 5 bases and 4 bases, there was a span of 15 bases. The germline gives CDR1 LNHDA, CDR2 SQIVND (reference sequence).

CDR3 in DNA: TGCGCCAGCAGCTTGCCCAGGAACAATGAGCAGTTCTTC. It encodes CASSLPRNNEQFF. The chain uses TRBV5-1 and TRBJ2-1; D unresolved. CDR3 length equals 13 residues. Trimming removed 1 base at V and 5 bases at J, with 7 bases between. CDR1 SGHRS and CDR2 YFSETQ come from the germline V gene.

This chain uses TRBV11-3 with TRBJ2-7; D not certain. Looked up from germline, CDR1 is SGHNT and CDR2 is YENEEA. Trimming removed 5 bases from V and 6 bases from J, with 14 bases in between. This CDR3 has 13 residues. CDR3 nucleotide sequence: TGTGCCAGCAGCCCACCGAGGTCTCCCGAGCAGTACTTC. Translated: CASSPPRSPEQYF.

V and J are TRBV7-9 and TRBJ2-2; D ambiguous. This CDR3 is 16 amino acids long. V was trimmed by 1 base and J by 6 bases, leaving 15 bases between them. CDR1 is SEHNR and CDR2 is FQNEAQ in the germline V gene (reference sequence). The CDR3 coding sequence is TGTGCCAGCAGCTTAGTTGCGGTCCTTACGGCCGGGGAGCTGTTTTTT. Translating it yields CASSLVAVLTAGELFF.

V and J are TRBV7-2 and TRBJ2-3; 10 bases are shared with TRBD1. Trimming removed 5 bases from V and 3 bases from J; junction bases left unmatched: 11. The CDR3 has 17 residues. The germline gives CDR1 SGHTA, CDR2 FQGNSA. CDR3 in amino acids: CASSLGGGTGETDTQYF. The CDR3 DNA reads TGTGCCAGCAGCCTAGGGGGAGGGACAGGGGAAACAGATACGCAGTATTTT.

This chain joins TRBV4-1 and TRBJ1-5; D remains ambiguous. The CDR3 runs 16 residues. The germline CDR1 and CDR2 sequences are MGHRA and YSYEKL. The V end lost 0 bases, the J end lost 0 bases, and 9 bases lay between the germline ends. The CDR3 protein is CASSQEGGHSNQPQHF. In DNA form, the CDR3 reads TGCGCCAGCAGCCAAGAAGGAGGGCATAGCAATCAGCCCCAGCATTTT.

This chain connects TRBV5-1 to TRBJ1-2, with 7 bases identical to TRBD1. CDR3 length equals 15 residues. Germline V gives CDR1 SGHRS, CDR2 YFSETQ. V was clipped by 3 bases and J by 2 bases; unmatched bases: 7. Written as DNA, the CDR3 is TGCGCCAGCAGCTCCCCCGACAGGGCCAACTATGGCTACACCTTC. Translation: CASSSPDRANYGYTF.

This chain links TRBV5-1 with TRBJ1-2; unclear D gene. This CDR3 spans 14 amino acids. Per germline, CDR1 SGHRS and CDR2 YFSETQ. The V end was cut by 0 bases, the J end by 7 bases, with 13 bases between. The CDR3 region is CASSLGAEGGGYTF. CDR3 sequence (DNA): TGCGCCAGCAGCTTGGGGGCAGAGGGCGGTGGCTACACCTTC.